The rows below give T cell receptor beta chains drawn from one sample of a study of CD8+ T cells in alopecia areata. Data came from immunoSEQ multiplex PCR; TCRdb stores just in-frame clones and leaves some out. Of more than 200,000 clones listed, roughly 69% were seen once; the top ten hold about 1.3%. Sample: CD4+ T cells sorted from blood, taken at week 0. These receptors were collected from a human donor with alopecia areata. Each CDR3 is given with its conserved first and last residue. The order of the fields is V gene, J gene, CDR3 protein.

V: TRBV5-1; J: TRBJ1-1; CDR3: CASSLGTGVLDTEAFF
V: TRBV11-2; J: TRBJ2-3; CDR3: CASSLLDDTQYF
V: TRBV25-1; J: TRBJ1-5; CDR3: CASSPGQLGQPQHF
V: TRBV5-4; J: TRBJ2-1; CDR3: CASSLARGATYNEQFF
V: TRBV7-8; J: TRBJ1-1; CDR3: CASSLVAGNTEAFF
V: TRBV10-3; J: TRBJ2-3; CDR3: CAISDGETGFVNQDTQYF
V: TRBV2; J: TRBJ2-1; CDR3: CASNPQGVNEQFF
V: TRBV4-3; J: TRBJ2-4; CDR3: CASSRTKNIQYF
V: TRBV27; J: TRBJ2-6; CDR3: CASRPERTGGRGANVLTF
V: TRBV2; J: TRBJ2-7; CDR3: CASGGQGGYEQYF
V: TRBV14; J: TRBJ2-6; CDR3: CASSHSLGTGANVLTF
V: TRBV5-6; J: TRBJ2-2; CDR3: CASRGRRTGELFF
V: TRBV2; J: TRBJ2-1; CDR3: CASSEAGLPAHEQFF
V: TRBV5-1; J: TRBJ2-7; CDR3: CASSLANSFYEQYF
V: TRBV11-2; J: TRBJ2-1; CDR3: CASSPWATDPHEQFF
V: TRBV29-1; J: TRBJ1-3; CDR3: CSVCASSGNTIYF
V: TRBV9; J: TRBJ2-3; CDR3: CASSSYKRGGRADTQYF
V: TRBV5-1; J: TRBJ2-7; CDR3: CASSPGLAGGPGEQYF
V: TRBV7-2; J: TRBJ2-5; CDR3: CASSDTGFVETQYF
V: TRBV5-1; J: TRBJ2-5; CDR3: CASSQEGETQYF
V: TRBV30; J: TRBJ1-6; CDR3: CASRRQGYNSPLHF
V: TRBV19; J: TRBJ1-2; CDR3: CASSPRGRADGYTF
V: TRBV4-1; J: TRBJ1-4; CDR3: CASSVLRGEKLFF
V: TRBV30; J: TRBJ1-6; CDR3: CAWSDQGTGVLLAYNSPLHF
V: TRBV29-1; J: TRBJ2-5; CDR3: CSVGLKQETQYF
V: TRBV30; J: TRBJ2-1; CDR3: CARDQGTPAYNEQFF
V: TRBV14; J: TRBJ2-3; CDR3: CASSQWGDTQYF
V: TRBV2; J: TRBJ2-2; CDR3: CASTAGGSLYSGELFF
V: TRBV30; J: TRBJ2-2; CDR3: CAWGLRGQGTGELFF
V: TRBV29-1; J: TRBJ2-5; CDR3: CSVDQDGETQYF
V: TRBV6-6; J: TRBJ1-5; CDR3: CASRTTGRNQPQHF
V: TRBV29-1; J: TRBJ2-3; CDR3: CSADGGGTDTQYF
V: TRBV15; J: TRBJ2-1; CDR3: CATSREPMGGLNNEQFF
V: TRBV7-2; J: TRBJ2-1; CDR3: CASSLGAVNEQFF
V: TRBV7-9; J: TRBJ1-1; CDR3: CASSSWGNTEAFF
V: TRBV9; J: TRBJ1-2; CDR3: CASSVVDRYSHGYTF
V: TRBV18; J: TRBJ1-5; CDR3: CASSSGPNSNQPQHF
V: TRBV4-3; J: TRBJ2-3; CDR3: CASSQDPLAGGPTQYF
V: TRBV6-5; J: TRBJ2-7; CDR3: CASRRDISSYEQYF
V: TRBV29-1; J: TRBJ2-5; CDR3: CSVGIQTQYF
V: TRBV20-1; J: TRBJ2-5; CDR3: CSASGGTQYF
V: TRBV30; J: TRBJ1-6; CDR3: CGRSSYNSPLHF
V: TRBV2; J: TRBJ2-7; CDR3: CATNAGPHYEQYF
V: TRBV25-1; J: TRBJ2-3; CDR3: CASSAAGTLTDTQYF
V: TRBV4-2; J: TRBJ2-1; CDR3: CASSPGGDSYNEQFF
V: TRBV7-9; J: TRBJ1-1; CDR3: CASSFGMNTEAFF
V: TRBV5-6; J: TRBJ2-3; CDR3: CASSLAFLAKDTQYF